These 22 T cell receptor beta chains were sequenced from one sample in a study of blood T cell repertoires in COVID-19. TCRdb's copy holds only in-frame clones and misses some; the assay was immunoSEQ multiplex PCR. The sample carries around 130,000 clones, approximately 83% recorded once. The specimen was peripheral blood. Receptors originate from an older woman with acute or convalescent COVID-19.

The J gene is TRBJ2-5, the V gene TRBV6-5; TRBD1 is a possible D gene (5 bases). Trimming pared 10 bases from V and 1 base from J, leaving 10 bases between. The CDR3 extends over 12 amino acids. The germline CDR1 and CDR2 sequences are MNHEY and SVGAGI. The CDR3 is CATQTAQETQYF. CDR3 bases: TGTGCCACCCAGACAGCCCAAGAGACCCAGTACTTC.

CDR3 protein: CASSLVRAGLSGYTF. As DNA, the CDR3 is TGTGCCAGCAGCTTAGTCCGGGCAGGGCTAAGTGGCTACACCTTC. The chain uses TRBV11-2 and TRBJ1-2, with D tentatively TRBD1 (5 bases). CDR1 SGHAT and CDR2 FQNNGV come from the germline V gene. CDR3 length equals 15 residues. Between the trimmed V and J ends, which lost 1 base and 7 bases, there was a span of 16 bases. The variable domain in full, completed from reference TRBV11-2 and TRBJ1-2, reads EAGVAQSPRYKIIEKRQSVAFWCNPISGHATLYWYQQILGQGPKLLIQFQNNGVVDDSQLPKDRFSAERLKGVDSTLKIQPAKLEDSAVYLCASSLVRAGLSGYTFGSGTRLTVV.

The V and J genes are TRBV4-3 and TRBJ1-2; TRBD1 agrees at 9 bases. The germline V gene has CDR1 LGHNA and CDR2 YSLEER. V shed 3 bases, J shed 6 bases, and the junction held 8 bases outside the gene matches. The CDR3 totals 15 residues. The CDR3 sequence is CASSQGDRGFDGYTF. DNA for the CDR3: TGCGCCAGCAGCCAGGGAGACAGGGGGTTCGATGGCTACACCTTC.

The V call is TRBV4-2, the J call TRBJ1-6; TRBD1 is a possible D gene (6 bases). The germline V and J ends were trimmed by 0 bases and 5 bases, with 14 bases remaining between them. CDR1 LGHNA and CDR2 YNFKEQ come from the germline V gene. This CDR3 is built from 17 residues. CDR3 amino acids: CASSQEGRGANNSPLHF. CDR3 in DNA: TGTGCCAGCAGCCAAGAGGGCCGGGGGGCGAATAATTCACCCCTCCACTTT.

The chain joins TRBV2 to TRBJ1-2, with 9 bases identical to TRBD1. The CDR3 has 15 residues. V lost 3 bases, J lost 6 bases, and 8 bases stayed unmatched. Germline V gene sequence: CDR1 SNHLY, CDR2 FYNNEI. CDR3 coding DNA: TGTGCCAGCAGTGATTTCGGGACAGGGCTAGATGGCTACACCTTC. Translation gives CASSDFGTGLDGYTF.

The chain couples TRBV5-1 to TRBJ2-7; 8 positions agree with TRBD1. CDR1 is SGHRS, CDR2 YFSETQ, per germline. V dropped 0 bases and J dropped 5; count of bases not matched to a gene: 4. The CDR3 extends over 14 amino acids. CDR3: CASSLGQGINEQYF. For the CDR3, the DNA is TGCGCCAGCAGCTTGGGACAGGGGATCAACGAGCAGTACTTC.

The genes are TRBV7-3 and TRBJ2-3; 11 bases map to TRBD2. Germline assignment: CDR1 SGHTA and CDR2 FQGTGA. The CDR3 runs 17 residues. The trim removed 4 bases at V and 4 bases at J, leaving 10 bases unmatched. CDR3 in DNA: TGTGCCAGCAGCTCAACCGGGACTAGCGGTTTTTCAGATACGCAGTATTTT. Translated, it gives CASSSTGTSGFSDTQYF.

The rearrangement uses TRBV7-8 and TRBJ1-4; D is unclear. This CDR3 comprises 13 residues. V shed 0 bases and J shed 7 bases, with 6 bases lying between them. Germline V CDR1 and CDR2: SGHVS, FQNEAQ. The CDR3 coding sequence is TGTGCCAGCAGCTTAGCGCCCGGTGAAAAACTGTTTTTT. Amino acids: CASSLAPGEKLFF. Based on the CDR3 plus reference TRBV7-8 and TRBJ1-4, the full variable domain is GAGVSQSPRYKVAKRGQDVALRCDPISGHVSLFWYQQALGQGPEFLTYFQNEAQLDKSGLPSDRFFAERPEGSVSTLKIQRTQQEDSAVYLCASSLAPGEKLFFGSGTQLSVL.

V and J are TRBV11-3 and TRBJ2-1; maybe TRBD2 (6 bases). With 0 bases removed from V and 8 bases from J, the gap between germline ends came to 14 bases. The CDR3 has 15 residues. Germline V gives CDR1 SGHNT, CDR2 YENEEA. The CDR3 DNA reads TGTGCCAGCAGCTTAGAGACGTATTGGGGGGATGAGCAGTTCTTC. This encodes CASSLETYWGDEQFF. The full variable domain, its missing parts supplied by reference TRBV11-3 and TRBJ2-1, is EAGVVQSPRYKIIEKKQPVAFWCNPISGHNTLYWYLQNLGQGPELLIRYENEEAVDDSQLPKDRFSAERLKGVDSTLKIQPAELGDSAVYLCASSLETYWGDEQFFGPGTRLTVL.

The genes are TRBV2 and TRBJ1-1; D is uncertain. Germline-derived CDR1 and CDR2 are SNHLY and FYNNEI. CDR3 length: 13 amino acids. With 4 bases removed from V and 0 bases from J, the gap between germline ends came to 6 bases. The CDR3 protein is CASSVIMNTEAFF. The CDR3 nucleotides read TGTGCCAGCAGTGTCATCATGAACACTGAAGCTTTCTTT. The whole variable domain, remainder taken from reference TRBV2 and TRBJ1-1, is EPEVTQTPSHQVTQMGQEVILRCVPISNHLYFYWYRQILGQKVEFLVSFYNNEISEKSEIFDDQFSVERPDGSNFTLKIRSTKLEDSAMYFCASSVIMNTEAFFGQGTRLTVV.

CDR3 bases: TGTGCCAGCACCGGACAGGTTGATGAGCAGTTCTTC. Translating it yields CASTGQVDEQFF. V gene TRBV6-5 combines with J gene TRBJ2-1, with TRBD1 identical over 7 bases. The CDR3 runs to 12 residues. From germline, CDR1 is MNHEY and CDR2 SVGAGI. J was trimmed by 8 bases and V by 7 bases; bases with no gene match: 5.

This rearrangement joins TRBV2 to TRBJ2-1, with D possibly being TRBD1 (6 bases). The CDR3 totals 13 residues. Germline loops: CDR1 SNHLY, CDR2 FYNNEI. The ends were cut back, 6 bases at V and 5 bases at J, with 11 bases in the middle. In nucleotides, the CDR3 is TGTGCCAGCAGCCCCCAGGGGAACAATGAGCAGTTCTTC. Translating it yields CASSPQGNNEQFF.

The chain has TRBV2 and TRBJ1-4; D is perhaps TRBD1 (6 bases). The CDR3 contains 13 residues. Trimming cost V 3 bases and J 10 bases, with 12 bases left between them. Germline lookup yields CDR1 SNHLY and CDR2 FYNNEI. The CDR3 loop reads CASSDRQGSKLFF. The CDR3 DNA is TGTGCCAGCAGTGATAGGCAGGGGTCAAAACTGTTTTTT.

This chain links TRBV5-5 with TRBJ1-1, with D tentatively TRBD1 (6 bases). The CDR3 has 14 residues. Between the trimmed V and J ends, which lost 2 bases and 0 bases, there was a span of 8 bases. Germline values: CDR1 SGHKS, CDR2 YYEKEE (reference sequence). In DNA form, the CDR3 reads TGTGCCAGCAGCTTCGGACAGTTGAACACTGAAGCTTTCTTT. Translation gives CASSFGQLNTEAFF.

This clone was detected once. The rearrangement joins TRBV5-6 to TRBJ1-6; a possible D gene is TRBD1 (5 bases). The germline CDR1 and CDR2 sequences are SGHDT and YYEEEE. The V gene lost 7 bases and the J gene lost 5 bases, with 16 bases spanning the gap. CDR3 length equals 15 residues. The CDR3 sequence: CASARAGGNNSPLHF. In nucleotides, the CDR3 is TGTGCCAGCGCCCGTGCGGGGGGAAATAATTCACCCCTCCACTTT.

The chain links TRBV18 to TRBJ2-7; TRBD1 matches at 7 bases. The germline gives CDR1 KGHSH, CDR2 LQKENI. The CDR3 consists of 14 residues. The V segment lost 4 bases and the J segment 2 bases; nucleotides outside the gene matches: 5. DNA for the CDR3: TGTGCCAGCTCACTTCCGGGACAGCCCTACGAGCAGTACTTC. Amino acid sequence: CASSLPGQPYEQYF.

The chain carries TRBV7-2 and TRBJ1-2; D is unresolved. Trimming took off 1 base at V and 8 bases at J, with 8 bases between the two ends. Per the germline V gene, CDR1 is SGHTA and CDR2 is FQGNSA. The CDR3 is 12 amino acids. The CDR3 DNA follows: TGTGCCAGCAGCTTAGTGCCCGGGGGCTACACCTTC. Its translation is CASSLVPGGYTF.

The chain combines TRBV5-4 with TRBJ2-5, with a possible D match to TRBD1 (5 bases). This CDR3 spans 15 amino acids. Germline V lookup: CDR1 SGHNT, CDR2 YYREEE (reference sequence). V was trimmed by 0 bases and J by 2 bases, leaving 11 bases between them. The CDR3 here is CASSLALGEQETQYF. The CDR3 region has the DNA TGTGCCAGCAGCTTGGCCTTAGGGGAACAAGAGACCCAGTACTTC. The whole variable domain, filled in from reference TRBV5-4 and TRBJ2-5, reads ETGVTQSPTHLIKTRGQQVTLRCSSQSGHNTVSWYQQALGQGPQFIFQYYREEENGRGNFPPRFSGLQFPNYSSELNVNALELDDSALYLCASSLALGEQETQYFGPGTRLLVL.

A few counts support this clone. The genes are TRBV2 and TRBJ1-6; 9 positions agree with TRBD1. The V segment lost 8 bases and the J segment 2 bases; nucleotides outside the gene matches: 4. Looked up from germline, CDR1 is SNHLY and CDR2 is FYNNEI. The CDR3 extends over 15 amino acids. The CDR3 here is CASLGQGTYNSPLHF. In DNA, the CDR3 is TGTGCCAGCCTTGGACAGGGGACCTATAATTCACCCCTCCACTTT.

V usage is TRBV30 and J usage is TRBJ1-5; D gene ambiguous. V lost 0 bases and J 6 bases, leaving 9 bases between the germline ends. The CDR3 covers 13 residues. Germline CDR1 GTSNPN, CDR2 SVGIG (reference sequence). The CDR3 DNA is TGTGCCTGGAGTGTCCGAGAGAGTCAGCCCCAGCATTTT. Translated: CAWSVRESQPQHF.

The chain carries TRBV27 and TRBJ1-2, with D uncertain. The CDR3 sequence is 14 residues long. Trimming shortened V by 2 bases and J by 4 bases, and 11 bases separated the two germline ends. CDR1 MNHEY and CDR2 SMNVEV come from the germline V gene (reference sequence). This CDR3 is CASSLGRVGYGYTF. CDR3 nucleotides: TGTGCCAGCAGTTTAGGGCGGGTGGGCTATGGCTACACCTTC.

For this clone: One junction end does not reproduce the germline sequence, and a read error may be involved. This chain links TRBV6-1 with TRBJ1-1, with D maybe TRBD1 (5 bases). The CDR3 is 17 residues long. CDR1 MNHNS and CDR2 SASEGT come from the germline V gene. The CDR3, as DNA: TGTGCCAGCAGTGCAGGGTTTAGGAGTTACTTGAATACTGAAGCTTTCTTT. Its translation: CASSAGFRSYLNTEAFF.